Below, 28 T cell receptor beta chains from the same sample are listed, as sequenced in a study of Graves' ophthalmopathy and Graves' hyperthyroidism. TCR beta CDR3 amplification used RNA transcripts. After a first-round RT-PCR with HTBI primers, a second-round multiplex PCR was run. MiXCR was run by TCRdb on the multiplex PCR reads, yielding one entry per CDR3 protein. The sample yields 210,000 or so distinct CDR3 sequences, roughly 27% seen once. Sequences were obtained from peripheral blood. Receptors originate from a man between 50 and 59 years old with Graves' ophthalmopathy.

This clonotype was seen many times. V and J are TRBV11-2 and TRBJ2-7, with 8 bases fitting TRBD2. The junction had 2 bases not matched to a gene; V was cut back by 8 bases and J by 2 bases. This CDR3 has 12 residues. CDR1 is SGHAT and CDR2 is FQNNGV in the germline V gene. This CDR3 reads CASAGGAYEQYF. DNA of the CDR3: TGTGCCAGCGCGGGAGGCGCCTACGAGCAGTACTTC.

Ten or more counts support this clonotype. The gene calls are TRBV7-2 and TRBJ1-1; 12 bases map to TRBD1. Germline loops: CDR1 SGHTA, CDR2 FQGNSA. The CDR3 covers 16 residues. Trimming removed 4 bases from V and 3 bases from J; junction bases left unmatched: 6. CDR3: CASSWGTGGADTEAFF. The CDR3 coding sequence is TGTGCCAGCAGCTGGGGGACAGGGGGCGCGGACACTGAAGCTTTCTTT.

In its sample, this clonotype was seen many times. The CDR3 bases are TGCGCCAGCAGCCAAGAGATAGAGTCTTGGACCCAGTACTTC. As protein: CASSQEIESWTQYF. V gene TRBV4-1 combines with J gene TRBJ2-5; D unclear. This CDR3 contains 14 residues. Germline V gene sequence: CDR1 MGHRA, CDR2 YSYEKL. V lost 0 bases to trimming and J lost 7 bases, with 12 bases between them.

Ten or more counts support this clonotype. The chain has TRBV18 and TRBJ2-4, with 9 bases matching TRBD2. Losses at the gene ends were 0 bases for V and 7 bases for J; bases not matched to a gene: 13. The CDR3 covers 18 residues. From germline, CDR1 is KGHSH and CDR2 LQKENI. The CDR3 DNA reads TGTGCCAGCTCACCACCGAATCCTGGCGGGAGGGCCGAGAACATTCAGTACTTC. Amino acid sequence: CASSPPNPGGRAENIQYF.

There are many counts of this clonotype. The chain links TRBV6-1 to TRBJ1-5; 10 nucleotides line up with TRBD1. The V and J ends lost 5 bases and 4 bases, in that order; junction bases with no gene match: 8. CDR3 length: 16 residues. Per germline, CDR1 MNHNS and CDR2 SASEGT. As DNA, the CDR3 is TGTGCCAGCAGTAGACAGGGGGCCGGGGAGAATCAGCCCCAGCATTTT. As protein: CASSRQGAGENQPQHF.

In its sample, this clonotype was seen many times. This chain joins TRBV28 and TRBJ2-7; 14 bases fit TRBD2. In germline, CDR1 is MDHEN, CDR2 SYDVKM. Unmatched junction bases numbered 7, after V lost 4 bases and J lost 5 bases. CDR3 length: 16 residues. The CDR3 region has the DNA TGTGCCAGCAGTTCCGGGACTAGCGGGAGAAGGAACGAGCAGTACTTC. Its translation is CASSSGTSGRRNEQYF.

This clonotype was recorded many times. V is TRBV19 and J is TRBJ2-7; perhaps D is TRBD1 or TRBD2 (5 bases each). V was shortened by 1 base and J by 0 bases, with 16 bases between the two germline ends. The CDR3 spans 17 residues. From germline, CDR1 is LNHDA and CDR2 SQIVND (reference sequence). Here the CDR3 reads CASSIVHGTQSSYEQYF. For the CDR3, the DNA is TGTGCCAGTAGTATAGTTCACGGGACCCAAAGCTCCTACGAGCAGTACTTC.

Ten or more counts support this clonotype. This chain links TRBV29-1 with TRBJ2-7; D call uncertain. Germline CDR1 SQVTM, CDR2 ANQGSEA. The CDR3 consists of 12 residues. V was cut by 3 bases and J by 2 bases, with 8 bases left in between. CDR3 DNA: TGCAGCGTTGAGGACGGAACCTACGAGCAGTACTTC. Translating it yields CSVEDGTYEQYF.

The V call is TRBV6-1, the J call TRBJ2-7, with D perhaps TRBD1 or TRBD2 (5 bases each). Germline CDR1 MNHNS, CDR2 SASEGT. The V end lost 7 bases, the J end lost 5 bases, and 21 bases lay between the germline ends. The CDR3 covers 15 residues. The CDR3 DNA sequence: TGTGCCAGCACCCAGGGTGGGACGGCTCGCGACGAGCAGTACTTC. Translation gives CASTQGGTARDEQYF.

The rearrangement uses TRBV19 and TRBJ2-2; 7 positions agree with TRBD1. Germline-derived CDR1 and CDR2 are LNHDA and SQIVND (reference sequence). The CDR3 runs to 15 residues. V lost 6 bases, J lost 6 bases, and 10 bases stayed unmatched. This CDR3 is CASSDDRDGSGELFF. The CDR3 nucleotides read TGTGCCAGTAGCGACGACAGGGACGGATCCGGGGAGCTGTTTTTT.

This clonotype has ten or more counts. The CDR3 spells CASSPLPSGAYEQYF. DNA of the CDR3: TGTGCCAGCAGCCCACTCCCTAGCGGAGCCTACGAGCAGTACTTC. The genes are TRBV12-3 or TRBV12-4 and TRBJ2-7; 7 bases line up with TRBD2. J was trimmed by 2 bases and V by 6 bases; bases with no gene match: 10. This CDR3 comprises 15 residues.

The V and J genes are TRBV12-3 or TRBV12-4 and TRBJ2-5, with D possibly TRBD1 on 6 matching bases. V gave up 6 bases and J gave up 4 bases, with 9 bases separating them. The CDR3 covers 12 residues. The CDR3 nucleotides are TGTGCCAGCAGCAAGACAGGAGAGACCCAGTACTTC. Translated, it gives CASSKTGETQYF.

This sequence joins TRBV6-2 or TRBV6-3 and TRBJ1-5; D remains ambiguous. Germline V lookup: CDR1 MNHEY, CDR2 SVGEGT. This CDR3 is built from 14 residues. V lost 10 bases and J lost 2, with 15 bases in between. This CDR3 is CATRRSFGNQPQHF. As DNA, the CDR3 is TGTGCCACTCGACGTTCGTTCGGCAATCAGCCCCAGCATTTT.

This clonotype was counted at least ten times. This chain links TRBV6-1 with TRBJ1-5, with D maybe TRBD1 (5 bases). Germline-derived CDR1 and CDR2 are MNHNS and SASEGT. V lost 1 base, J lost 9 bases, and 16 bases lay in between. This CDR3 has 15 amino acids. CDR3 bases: TGTGCCAGCAGTGAAGGGGCAGGGAATATTAGGCCCCAGCATTTT. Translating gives CASSEGAGNIRPQHF.

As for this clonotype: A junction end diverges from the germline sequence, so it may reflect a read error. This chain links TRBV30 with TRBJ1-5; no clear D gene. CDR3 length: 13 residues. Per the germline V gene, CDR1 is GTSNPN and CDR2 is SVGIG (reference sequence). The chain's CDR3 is CARSTRATQPQHF. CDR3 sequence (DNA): TGTGCCCGGAGTACAAGGGCAACTCAGCCCCAGCATTTT.

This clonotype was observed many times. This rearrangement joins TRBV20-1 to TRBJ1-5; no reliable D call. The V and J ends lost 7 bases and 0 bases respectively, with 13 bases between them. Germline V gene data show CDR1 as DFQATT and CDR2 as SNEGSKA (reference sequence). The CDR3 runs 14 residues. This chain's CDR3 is CSVPEVNSNQPQHF. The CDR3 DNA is TGCAGTGTCCCGGAGGTTAATAGCAATCAGCCCCAGCATTTT.

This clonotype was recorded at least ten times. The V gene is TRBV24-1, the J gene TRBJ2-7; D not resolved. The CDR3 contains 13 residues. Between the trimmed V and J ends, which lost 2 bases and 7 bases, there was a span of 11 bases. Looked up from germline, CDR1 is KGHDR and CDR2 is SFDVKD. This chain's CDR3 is CATSDSPSREQYF. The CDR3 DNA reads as TGTGCCACCAGTGATTCCCCCTCGCGTGAGCAGTACTTC.

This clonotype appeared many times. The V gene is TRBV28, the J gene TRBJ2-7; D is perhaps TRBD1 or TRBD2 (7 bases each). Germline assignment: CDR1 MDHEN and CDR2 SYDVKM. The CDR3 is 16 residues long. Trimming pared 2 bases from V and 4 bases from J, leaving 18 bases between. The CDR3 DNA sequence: TGTGCCAGCAGTTTACCCCGGACTAGGGGGCTATACGAGCAGTACTTC. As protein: CASSLPRTRGLYEQYF.

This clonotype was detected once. The CDR3 nucleotides read TGCGCCAGCAGCTCCGGGACAGGGGGCCAGGGCATTCAGTACTTC. This encodes CASSSGTGGQGIQYF. The rearrangement joins TRBV5-1 to TRBJ2-4; 12 nucleotides align to TRBD1. Per germline, CDR1 SGHRS and CDR2 YFSETQ. This CDR3 has 15 residues. Losses at the gene ends were 3 bases for V and 9 bases for J; bases not matched to a gene: 7.

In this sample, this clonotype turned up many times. This CDR3 reads CAGQGGVSTDTQYF. CDR3 bases: TGTGCCGGTCAAGGGGGGGTTAGCACAGATACGCAGTATTTT. The chain combines TRBV2 with TRBJ2-3, with D perhaps matching TRBD2 (7 bases). Trimming left V 11 bases short and J 0 bases short, with 15 bases between. Germline V CDR1 and CDR2: SNHLY, FYNNEI. The CDR3 has 14 amino acids. Drawing the rest from reference TRBV2 and TRBJ2-3, the complete variable domain is EPEVTQTPSHQVTQMGQEVILRCVPISNHLYFYWYRQILGQKVEFLVSFYNNEISEKSEIFDDQFSVERPDGSNFTLKIRSTKLEDSAMYFCAGQGGVSTDTQYFGPGTRLTVL.

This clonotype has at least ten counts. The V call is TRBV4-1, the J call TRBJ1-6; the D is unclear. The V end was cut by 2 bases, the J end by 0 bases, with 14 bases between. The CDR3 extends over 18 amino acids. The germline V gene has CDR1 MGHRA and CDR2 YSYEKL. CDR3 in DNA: TGCGCCAGCAGCCAACTATTCGACGGGAGCTCCTATAATTCACCCCTCCACTTT. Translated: CASSQLFDGSSYNSPLHF.

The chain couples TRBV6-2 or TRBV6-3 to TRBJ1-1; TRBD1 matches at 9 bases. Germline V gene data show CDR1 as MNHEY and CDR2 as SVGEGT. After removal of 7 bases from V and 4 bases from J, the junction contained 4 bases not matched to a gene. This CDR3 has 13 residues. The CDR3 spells CASILQGATEAFF. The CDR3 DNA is TGTGCCAGCATCCTACAGGGGGCCACTGAAGCTTTCTTT.

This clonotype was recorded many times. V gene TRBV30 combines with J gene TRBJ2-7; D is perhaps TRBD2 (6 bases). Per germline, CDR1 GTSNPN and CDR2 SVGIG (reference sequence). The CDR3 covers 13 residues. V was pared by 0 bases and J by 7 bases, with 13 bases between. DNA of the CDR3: TGTGCCTGGAGTGTTTTGGCGGGGTTTGAGCAGTACTTC. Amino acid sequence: CAWSVLAGFEQYF.

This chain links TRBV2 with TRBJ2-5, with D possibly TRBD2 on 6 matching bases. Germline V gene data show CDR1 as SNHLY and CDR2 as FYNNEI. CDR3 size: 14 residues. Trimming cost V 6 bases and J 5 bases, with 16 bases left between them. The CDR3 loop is CASRAEAGGETQYF. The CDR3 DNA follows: TGTGCCAGCAGGGCCGAAGCGGGCGGCGAGACCCAGTACTTC.

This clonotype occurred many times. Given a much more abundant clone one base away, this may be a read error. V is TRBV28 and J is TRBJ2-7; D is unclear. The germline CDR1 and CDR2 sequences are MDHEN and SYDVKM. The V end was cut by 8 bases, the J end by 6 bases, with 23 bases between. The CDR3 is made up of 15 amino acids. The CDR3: CASARTSLLRSEQYF. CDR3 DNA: TGTGCCAGCGCGCGTACAAGTCTCCTACGTAGCGAGCAGTACTTC.

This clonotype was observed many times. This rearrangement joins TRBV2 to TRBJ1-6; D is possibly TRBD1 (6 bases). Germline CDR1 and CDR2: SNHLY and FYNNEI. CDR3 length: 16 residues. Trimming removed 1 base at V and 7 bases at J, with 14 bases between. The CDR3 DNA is TGTGCCAGCAGTGAAGGGGGAGGGGGTCTCAATTCACCCCTCCACTTT. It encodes CASSEGGGGLNSPLHF.

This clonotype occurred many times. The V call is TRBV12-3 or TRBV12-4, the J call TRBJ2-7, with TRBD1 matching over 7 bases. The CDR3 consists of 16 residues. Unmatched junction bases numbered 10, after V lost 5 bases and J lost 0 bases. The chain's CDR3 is CASSQAGGYHSYEQYF. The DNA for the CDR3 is TGTGCCAGCAGTCAAGCAGGGGGTTACCACTCCTACGAGCAGTACTTC.

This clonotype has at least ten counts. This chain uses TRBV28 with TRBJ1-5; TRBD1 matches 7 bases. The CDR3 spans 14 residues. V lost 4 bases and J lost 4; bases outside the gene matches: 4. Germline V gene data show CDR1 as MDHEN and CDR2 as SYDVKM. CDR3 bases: TGTGCCAGCAGTTCGGGACAGCCTAATCAGCCCCAGCATTTT. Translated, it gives CASSSGQPNQPQHF.